This T cell receptor beta chain stems from a study of metastatic and nonmetastatic thyroid tumors. On the study more broadly: The authors compared repertoires across blood and tumor or nodule tissue from malignant and benign thyroid patients. Study outcomes and limitations: Malignant tumors reportedly showed significantly higher TCR beta diversity than benign nodules in both blood and tumor.

The V gene's germline CDR1 is MNHNS and CDR2 SASEGT. The V end lost 10 bases, the J end lost 4 bases, and 19 bases lay between the germline ends. The CDR3 covers 14 residues. As to this clone: Its target is unknown.

How the authors handled the data: Between-group CDR3 differences, defined by clinicopathological status, yielded a distant-metastasis classifier for papillary thyroid cancer. MiXCR re-clonotyped the PCR reads for TCRdb. These V and J calls derive from TCRdb rather than the authors' analysis. This repertoire shows fewer than 35,000 clones, 25% to 30% found once; its top ten account for 30%. Before thyroid surgery, none of the patients had received any treatment. The chain is built from TRBV6-1 and TRBJ1-1; weak D call: TRBD1 (6 bases). Sequencing was done on a sample of blood. The sequence was obtained from a female donor with papillary thyroid cancer or a benign thyroid nodule (not recorded which). Some clones in this sample may be carry-over from other donors' samples. The CDR3 reads CATKLTGPGTEAFF. DNA for the CDR3: TGTGCCACCAAATTAACAGGGCCTGGCACTGAAGCTTTCTTT.